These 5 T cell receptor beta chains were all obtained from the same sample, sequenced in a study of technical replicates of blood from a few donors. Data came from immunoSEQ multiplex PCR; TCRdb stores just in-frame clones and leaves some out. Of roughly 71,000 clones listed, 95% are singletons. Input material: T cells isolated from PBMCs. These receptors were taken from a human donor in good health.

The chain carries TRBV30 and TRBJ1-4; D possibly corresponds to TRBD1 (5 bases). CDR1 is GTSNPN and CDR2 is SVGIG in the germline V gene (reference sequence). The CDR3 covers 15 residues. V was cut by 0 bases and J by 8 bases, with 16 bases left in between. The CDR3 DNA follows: TGTGCCTGGAGTGTAGTGGCAGGGATGGCGGAAAAACTGTTTTTT. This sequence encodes CAWSVVAGMAEKLFF.

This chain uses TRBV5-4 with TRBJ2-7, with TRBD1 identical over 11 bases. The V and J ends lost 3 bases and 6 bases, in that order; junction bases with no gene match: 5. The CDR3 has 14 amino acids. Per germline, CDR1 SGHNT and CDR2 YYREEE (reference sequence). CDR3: CASSWDRGISEQYF. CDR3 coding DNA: TGTGCCAGCAGCTGGGACAGGGGGATTAGCGAGCAGTACTTC.

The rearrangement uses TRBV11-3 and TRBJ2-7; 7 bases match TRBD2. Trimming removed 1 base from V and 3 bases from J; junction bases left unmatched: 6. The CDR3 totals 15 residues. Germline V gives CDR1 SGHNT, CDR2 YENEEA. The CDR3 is CASSLGLAVYYEQYF. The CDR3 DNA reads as TGTGCCAGCAGCTTAGGGCTAGCGGTGTACTACGAGCAGTACTTC.

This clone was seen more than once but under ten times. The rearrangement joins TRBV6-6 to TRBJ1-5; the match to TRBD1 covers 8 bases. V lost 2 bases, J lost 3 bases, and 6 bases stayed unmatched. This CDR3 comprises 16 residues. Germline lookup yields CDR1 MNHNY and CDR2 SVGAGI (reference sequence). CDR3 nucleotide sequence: TGTGCCAGCAGTTACCCCGACAGGGGCAACAATCAGCCCCAGCATTTT. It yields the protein CASSYPDRGNNQPQHF.

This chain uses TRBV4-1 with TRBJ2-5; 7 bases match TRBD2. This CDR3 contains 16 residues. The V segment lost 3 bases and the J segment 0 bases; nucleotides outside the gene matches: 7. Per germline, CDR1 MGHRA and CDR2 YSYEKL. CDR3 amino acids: CASSQGGSPHQETQYF. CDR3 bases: TGCGCCAGCAGCCAGGGGGGGTCCCCACACCAAGAGACCCAGTACTTC.